The 25 T cell receptor beta chains listed next were all sequenced from one sample in a study of T cell responses to AZD1222 COVID-19 vaccine. TCRdb's table, derived via immunoSEQ multiplex PCR, lists solely in-frame clones and lacks some. The data hold about 97,000 clones, with approximately 91% observed a single time. Specimen: peripheral blood, collected on day 0 of AZD1222 vaccination. All receptors come from an adult in good health.

This chain uses TRBV6-5 with TRBJ1-2; possibly TRBD1 for D (6 bases). Germline V gene data show CDR1 as MNHEY and CDR2 as SVGAGI. Trimming removed 8 bases from V and 4 bases from J, with 8 bases in between. The CDR3 sequence is 11 residues long. CDR3 residues: CASQGIYGYTF. For the CDR3, the DNA is TGTGCCAGCCAGGGGATCTATGGCTACACCTTC.

This clone was counted a single time. The rearrangement joins TRBV30 to TRBJ1-2; tentatively, D is TRBD1 (6 bases). CDR1 and CDR2 from the germline V gene are GTSNPN and SVGIG (reference sequence). Trimming took off 5 bases at V and 6 bases at J, with 19 bases between the two ends. This CDR3 has 14 residues. CDR3 sequence (DNA): TGTGCCTGGCAGACCTCCACAGGGTGGCATGGCTACACCTTC. Protein: CAWQTSTGWHGYTF.

The genes are TRBV19 and TRBJ2-7, with a possible D match to TRBD2 (6 bases). There are 13 residues in the CDR3. Germline CDR1 reads LNHDA; CDR2 reads SQIVND (reference sequence). Trimming took 5 bases from V and 6 from J, leaving 14 bases between them. The CDR3 DNA follows: TGTGCCAGTAGTTGGGGGGTTTCCACCGAGCAGTACTTC. It is translated as CASSWGVSTEQYF.

The chain combines TRBV6-5 with TRBJ2-3, with D hard to call. The CDR3 sequence is 12 residues long. CDR1 MNHEY and CDR2 SVGAGI come from the germline V gene. Trimming stripped 6 bases from V and 7 bases from J, with 11 bases between. The CDR3 here is CASSTEGYTQYF. CDR3 DNA sequence: TGTGCCAGCAGCACGGAAGGGTATACGCAGTATTTT.

The sample holds one count of this clone. The rearrangement joins TRBV7-3 to TRBJ2-3, with TRBD2 identical over 9 bases. The CDR3 sequence is 15 residues long. J was trimmed by 0 bases and V by 6 bases; bases with no gene match: 4. The germline gives CDR1 SGHTA, CDR2 FQGTGA. CDR3 nucleotide sequence: TGTGCCAGCAGTCCCAGCGGGGGGAGCACAGATACGCAGTATTTT. It is translated as CASSPSGGSTDTQYF.

This clone was counted a single time. This chain joins TRBV18 and TRBJ1-1, with 9 bases fitting TRBD1. The ends lost 5 bases at V and 6 bases at J; junction bases unmatched: 7. The CDR3 has 14 amino acids. Germline V gene data show CDR1 as KGHSH and CDR2 as LQKENI. This chain's CDR3 is CASSTRTGDAEAFF. CDR3 in DNA: TGTGCCAGCTCAACCAGGACAGGGGACGCTGAAGCTTTCTTT. The complete variable domain, with remaining parts taken from reference TRBV18 and TRBJ1-1, reads NAGVMQNPRHLVRRRGQEARLRCSPMKGHSHVYWYRQLPEEGLKFMVYLQKENIIDESGMPKERFSAEFPKEGPSILRIQQVVRGDSAAYFCASSTRTGDAEAFFGQGTRLTVV.

This chain uses TRBV3-1 (or the pseudogene TRBV3-2) with TRBJ1-2; TRBD1 might be the D (5 bases). The CDR3 length is 14 residues. The V end lost 3 bases, the J end lost 8 bases, and 16 bases lay between the germline ends. CDR1 and CDR2 from the germline V gene are LGHDT and YNNKEL (reference sequence). The CDR3 region has the DNA TGTGCCAGCAGCCACCAGGGATCAGTAGGAGGCTACACCTTC. It encodes CASSHQGSVGGYTF.

This chain joins TRBV14 and TRBJ2-7; D gene unclear. Trimming took 0 bases from V and 2 from J, leaving 14 bases between them. Germline V CDR1 and CDR2: SGHDN, FVKESK. The CDR3 is 16 amino acids. The CDR3 nucleotides are TGTGCCAGCAGCCAAGAGTCGTACAGACCAACCTACGAGCAGTACTTC. It yields the protein CASSQESYRPTYEQYF.

The V and J genes are TRBV30 and TRBJ2-1, with 7 bases fitting TRBD1. The V and J ends lost 5 bases and 6 bases, in that order; junction bases with no gene match: 13. CDR3 size: 15 residues. CDR1 and CDR2 (germline): GTSNPN, SVGIG (reference sequence). The CDR3 here is CAWVGRDRKLNEQFF. DNA of the CDR3: TGTGCCTGGGTGGGCCGGGACAGAAAACTCAATGAGCAGTTCTTC.

The rearrangement links TRBV6-5 to TRBJ1-2; 7 bases map to TRBD1. The CDR3 is 15 residues long. Germline-derived CDR1 and CDR2 are MNHEY and SVGAGI. Trimming cost V 7 bases and J 1 base; bases outside gene matches: 9. CDR3 protein: CASIGRDSLNYGYTF. Here the CDR3 DNA reads TGTGCCAGCATTGGCCGGGACAGCCTTAACTATGGCTACACCTTC.

The chain is built from TRBV7-8 and TRBJ1-2; perhaps TRBD1 as D (5 bases). Trimming stripped 1 base from V and 4 bases from J, with 10 bases between. The CDR3 consists of 14 residues. The germline V gene encodes CDR1 SGHVS and CDR2 FQNEAQ. The CDR3 bases are TGTGCCAGCAGCTTAGGGGGGGTGCCCTATGGCTACACCTTC. Translated, it gives CASSLGGVPYGYTF.

The chain combines TRBV10-1 with TRBJ2-7; TRBD2 is a possible D gene (6 bases). The V end was cut by 5 bases, the J end by 0 bases, with 11 bases between. In germline, CDR1 is WNHNN, CDR2 SYGVQD (reference sequence). The CDR3 loop spans 14 amino acids. This chain's CDR3 is CASSPPGSSYEQYF. In DNA, the CDR3 is TGCGCCAGCAGTCCCCCCGGGAGCTCCTACGAGCAGTACTTC.

The chain uses TRBV7-2 and TRBJ1-5; D uncertain. V shed 5 bases and J shed 4 bases, with 9 bases lying between them. The CDR3 is 13 amino acids. Germline values: CDR1 SGHTA, CDR2 FQGNSA. The CDR3 is CASSPSRNQPQHF. The DNA for the CDR3 is TGTGCCAGCAGCCCGTCCCGGAATCAGCCCCAGCATTTT.

This clone has just a few counts. The V gene is TRBV27, the J gene TRBJ2-3; D is unclear. Per the germline V gene, CDR1 is MNHEY and CDR2 is SMNVEV (reference sequence). The CDR3 is 13 amino acids. Trimming cost V 7 bases and J 0 bases, with 8 bases left between them. Written as DNA, the CDR3 is TGTGCCAGCACTCGAGCTAGCACAGATACGCAGTATTTT. This translates into CASTRASTDTQYF.

The chain couples TRBV6-1 to TRBJ1-4, with TRBD1 matching over 8 bases. The CDR3 covers 15 residues. Germline CDR1 reads MNHNS; CDR2 reads SASEGT. V lost 3 bases, J lost 4 bases, and 4 bases stayed unmatched. The CDR3: CASSDSGGVNEKLFF. In DNA, the CDR3 is TGTGCCAGCAGTGATTCAGGGGGCGTTAATGAAAAACTGTTTTTT.

This clone came up a few times. J is TRBJ2-1 and V is TRBV9; 12 nucleotides agree with TRBD1. The CDR3 length is 15 residues. CDR1 SGDLS and CDR2 YYNGEE come from the germline V gene. Trimming at V came to 4 bases and at J to 9 bases, leaving 8 bases not matched to a gene. The CDR3 region has the DNA TGTGCCAGCAGCATTCAGGGACAGGGGGCTAGTGAGCAGTTCTTC. It is translated as CASSIQGQGASEQFF.

The table lists this clone with a count of one. The rearrangement links TRBV27 to TRBJ1-4; a possible D gene is TRBD1 (5 bases). Trimming removed 3 bases from V and 6 bases from J, with 11 bases in between. This CDR3 spans 14 amino acids. CDR1 is MNHEY, CDR2 SMNVEV, per germline (reference sequence). The CDR3 DNA reads TGTGCCAGCAGTTTGATCGGGACGTATGAAAAACTGTTTTTT. The encoded protein is CASSLIGTYEKLFF. Based on the CDR3 plus reference TRBV27 and TRBJ1-4, the full variable domain is EAQVTQNPRYLITVTGKKLTVTCSQNMNHEYMSWYRQDPGLGLRQIYYSMNVEVTDKGDVPEGYKVSRKEKRNFPLILESPSPNQTSLYFCASSLIGTYEKLFFGSGTQLSVL.

In its sample, this clone is medium-sized (0.01 to 0.1%). The CDR3 loop is CASRTGLNTEAFF. CDR3 bases: TGCGCCAGCCGGACAGGCCTGAACACTGAAGCTTTCTTT. The rearrangement joins TRBV10-2 to TRBJ1-1; TRBD1 matches at 7 bases. The J segment lost 0 bases and the V segment lost 8 bases, leaving 3 bases of the junction unmatched. The germline CDR1 and CDR2 sequences are WSHSY and SAAADI. The CDR3 has 13 residues.

J is TRBJ1-2 and V is TRBV30, with 7 bases identical to TRBD1. The CDR3 totals 13 residues. V lost 8 bases to trimming and J lost 2 bases; unmatched junction nucleotides: 8. The germline gives CDR1 GTSNPN, CDR2 SVGIG (reference sequence). The chain's CDR3 is CAGIRGANYGYTF. CDR3 DNA sequence: TGTGCCGGGATCAGGGGGGCGAACTATGGCTACACCTTC. Together with reference TRBV30 and TRBJ1-2, the CDR3 gives the full variable domain: SQTIHQWPATLVQPVGSPLSLECTVEGTSNPNLYWYRQAAGRGLQLLFYSVGIGQISSEVPQNLSASRPQDRQFILSSKKLLLSDSGFYLCAGIRGANYGYTFGSGTRLTVV.

The CDR3 spells CASSLSDSNQPQHF. The CDR3 nucleotides read TGTGCCAGCAGCTTGTCGGATAGCAATCAGCCCCAGCATTTT. The V and J genes are TRBV5-5 and TRBJ1-5; no clear D. Trimming shortened V by 1 base and J by 0 bases, and 5 bases separated the two germline ends. The CDR3 contains 14 residues. Germline CDR1 is SGHKS and CDR2 is YYEKEE (reference sequence).

The chain's CDR3 is CASSPGQMNTEAFF. The CDR3 DNA reads as TGTGCCAGCTCACCTGGACAGATGAACACTGAAGCTTTCTTT. The V call is TRBV18, the J call TRBJ1-1; the D gene is possibly TRBD1 (6 bases). V dropped 3 bases and J dropped 0 bases, with 8 bases sitting between them. The length of the CDR3 is 14 residues. CDR1 is KGHSH, CDR2 LQKENI, per germline.

The V call is TRBV19, the J call TRBJ2-1, with 10 bases aligning to TRBD2. The CDR3 extends over 16 amino acids. Germline V gene sequence: CDR1 LNHDA, CDR2 SQIVND (reference sequence). Trimming removed 8 bases from V and 5 bases from J; junction bases left unmatched: 12. For the CDR3, the DNA is TGTGCCAGTCGGGGCTCTAGCGGGGGACAAAACAATGAGCAGTTCTTC. Translation gives CASRGSSGGQNNEQFF.

This chain joins TRBV19 and TRBJ1-1; the D gene is possibly TRBD1 (5 bases). This CDR3 has 14 amino acids. With 5 bases removed from V and 3 bases from J, the gap between germline ends came to 13 bases. Germline CDR1 is LNHDA and CDR2 is SQIVND (reference sequence). CDR3 DNA: TGTGCCAGTAGTTGGGGGTCCCGAGACACTGAAGCTTTCTTT. It is translated as CASSWGSRDTEAFF.

The rearrangement links TRBV19 to TRBJ1-1, with D tentatively TRBD1 (6 bases). From germline, CDR1 is LNHDA and CDR2 SQIVND (reference sequence). The V gene lost 10 bases and the J gene lost 2 bases, with 11 bases spanning the gap. This CDR3 spans 12 amino acids. The CDR3 DNA reads as TGTGCCATCACACAGGGAAACACTGAAGCTTTCTTT. It is translated as CAITQGNTEAFF.

This chain connects TRBV11-2 to TRBJ1-4; D is unresolved. From germline, CDR1 is SGHAT and CDR2 FQNNGV. Trimming cost V 2 bases and J 6 bases, with 7 bases left between them. The CDR3 consists of 13 residues. The CDR3 nucleotides are TGTGCCAGCAGCTTAACAGCGTATGAAAAACTGTTTTTT. Residues: CASSLTAYEKLFF.